Listed here is a single TCR beta chain. Antigen specificity is unknown. Use of 60 Vbeta and 13 Jbeta primers characterized the PCR. Sequenced by immunoSEQ multiplex PCR; TCRdb stores in-frame clones only, minus some. The data show 130,000 to 150,000 clones, about three quarters seen once. The data are from a study of cytomegalovirus exposure and HLA in healthy donors. General study points: The only immune exposure information that was available was CMV serostatus. DRB1 showed the most TCR associations and HLA-C the fewest in a later analysis, as rates varied by HLA locus. Researchers reported in a later analysis that a missense DCLRE1C variant was tied to TCR beta V- and J-gene trimming. Cytomegalovirus status was reportedly diagnosed by the classifier with high specificity and sensitivity.

The V gene end was trimmed by 5 bases and the J gene end by 11 bases; junction bases not matched to a gene: 17. CDR3 length: 15 amino acids. Germline values: CDR1 LNHDA, CDR2 SQIVND (reference sequence). The sample consisted of PBMCs. The chain employs TRBV19 and TRBJ1-2; TRBD1 matches at 7 bases. The clonotype was recovered from a human donor in good health. The CDR3 loop reads CASSPTGTDLRLYTF. DNA of the CDR3: TGTGCCAGTAGTCCGACCGGGACAGACTTACGATTATACACCTTC.